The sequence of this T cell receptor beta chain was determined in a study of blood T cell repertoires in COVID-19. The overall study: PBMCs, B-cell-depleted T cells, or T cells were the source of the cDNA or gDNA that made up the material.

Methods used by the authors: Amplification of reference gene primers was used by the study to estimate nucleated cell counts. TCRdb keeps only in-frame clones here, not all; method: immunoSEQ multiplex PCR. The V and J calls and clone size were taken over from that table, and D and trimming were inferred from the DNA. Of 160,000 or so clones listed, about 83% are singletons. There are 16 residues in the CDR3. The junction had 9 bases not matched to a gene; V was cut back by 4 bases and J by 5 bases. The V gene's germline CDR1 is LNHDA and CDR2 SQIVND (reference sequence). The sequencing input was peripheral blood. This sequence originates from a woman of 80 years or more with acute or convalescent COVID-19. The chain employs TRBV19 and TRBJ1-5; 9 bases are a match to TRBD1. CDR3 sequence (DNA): TGTGCCAGTAGTACACAGGGGGCTCTCTTTGATCAGCCCCAGCATTTT. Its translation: CASSTQGALFDQPQHF.